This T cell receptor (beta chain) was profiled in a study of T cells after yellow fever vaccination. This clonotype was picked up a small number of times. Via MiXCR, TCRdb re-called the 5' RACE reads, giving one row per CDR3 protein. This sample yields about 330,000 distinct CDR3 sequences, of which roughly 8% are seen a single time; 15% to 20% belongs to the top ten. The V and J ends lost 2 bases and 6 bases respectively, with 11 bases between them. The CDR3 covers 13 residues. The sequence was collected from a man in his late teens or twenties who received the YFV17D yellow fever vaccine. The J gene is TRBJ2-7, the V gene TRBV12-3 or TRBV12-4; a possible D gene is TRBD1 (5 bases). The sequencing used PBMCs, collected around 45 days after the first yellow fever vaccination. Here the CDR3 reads CASSLSGIAEQYF. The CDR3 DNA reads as TGTGCCAGCAGTTTATCAGGGATAGCCGAGCAGTACTTC.